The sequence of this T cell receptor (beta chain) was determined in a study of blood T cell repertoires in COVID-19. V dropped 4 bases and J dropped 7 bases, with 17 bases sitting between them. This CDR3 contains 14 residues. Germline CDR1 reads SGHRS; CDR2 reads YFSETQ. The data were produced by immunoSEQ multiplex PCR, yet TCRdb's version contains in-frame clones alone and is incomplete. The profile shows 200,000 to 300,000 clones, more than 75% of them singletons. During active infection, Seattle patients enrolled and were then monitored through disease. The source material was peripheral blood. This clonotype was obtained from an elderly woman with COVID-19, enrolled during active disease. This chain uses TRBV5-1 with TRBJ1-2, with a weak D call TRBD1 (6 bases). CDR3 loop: CASSGEDRSPGYTF. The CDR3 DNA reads TGCGCCAGCAGCGGAGAAGACAGGTCCCCTGGCTACACCTTC.